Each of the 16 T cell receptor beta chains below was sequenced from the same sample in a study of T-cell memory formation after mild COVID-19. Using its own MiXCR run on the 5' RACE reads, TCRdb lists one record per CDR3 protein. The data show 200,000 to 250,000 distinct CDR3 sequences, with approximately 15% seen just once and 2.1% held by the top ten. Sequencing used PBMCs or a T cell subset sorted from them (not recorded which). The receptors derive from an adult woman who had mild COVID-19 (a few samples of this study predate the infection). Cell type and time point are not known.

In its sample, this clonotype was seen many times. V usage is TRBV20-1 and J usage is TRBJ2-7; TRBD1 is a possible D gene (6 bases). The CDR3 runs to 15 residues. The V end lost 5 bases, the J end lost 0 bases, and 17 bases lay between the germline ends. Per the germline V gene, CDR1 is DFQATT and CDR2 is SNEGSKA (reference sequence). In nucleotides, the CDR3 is TGCAGTGCTGGCCCGGACAGCCGTCTCTCCTACGAGCAGTACTTC. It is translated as CSAGPDSRLSYEQYF.

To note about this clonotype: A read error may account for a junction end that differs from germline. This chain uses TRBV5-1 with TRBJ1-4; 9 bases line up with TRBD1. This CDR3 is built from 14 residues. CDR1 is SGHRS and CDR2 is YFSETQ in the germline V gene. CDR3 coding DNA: TGCGCCAGCAGCCCACAGGGGGCTAAAGAAAAACTGTTTTTT. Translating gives CASSPQGAKEKLFF.

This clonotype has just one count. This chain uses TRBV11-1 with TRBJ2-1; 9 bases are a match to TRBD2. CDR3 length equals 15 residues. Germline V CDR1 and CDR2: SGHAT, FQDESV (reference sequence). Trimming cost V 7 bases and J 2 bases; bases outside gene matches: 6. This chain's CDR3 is CASKRVAGAYNEQFF. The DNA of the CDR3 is TGTGCCAGCAAGAGGGTAGCGGGGGCCTACAATGAGCAGTTCTTC.

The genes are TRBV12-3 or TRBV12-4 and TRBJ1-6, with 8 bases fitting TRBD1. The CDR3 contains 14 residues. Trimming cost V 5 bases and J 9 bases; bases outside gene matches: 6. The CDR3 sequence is CASSPGQAASPLHF. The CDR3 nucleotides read TGTGCCAGCAGTCCGGGACAGGCAGCTTCACCCCTCCACTTT.

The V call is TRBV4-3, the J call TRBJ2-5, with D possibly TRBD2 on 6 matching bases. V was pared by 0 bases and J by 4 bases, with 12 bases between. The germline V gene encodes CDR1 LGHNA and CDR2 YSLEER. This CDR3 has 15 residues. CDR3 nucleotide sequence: TGCGCCAGCAGCCAAGATGTTACGGGAGCAGAGACCCAGTACTTC. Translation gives CASSQDVTGAETQYF.

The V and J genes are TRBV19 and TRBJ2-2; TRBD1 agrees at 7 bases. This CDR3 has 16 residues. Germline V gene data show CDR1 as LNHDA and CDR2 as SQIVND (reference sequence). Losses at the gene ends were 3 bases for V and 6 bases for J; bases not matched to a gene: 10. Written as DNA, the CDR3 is TGTGCCAGTAGTATCGGACCGGGACAGATCTCCGGGGAGCTGTTTTTT. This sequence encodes CASSIGPGQISGELFF. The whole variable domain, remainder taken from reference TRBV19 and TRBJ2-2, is DGGITQSPKYLFRKEGQNVTLSCEQNLNHDAMYWYRQDPGQGLRLIYYSQIVNDFQKGDIAEGYSVSREKKESFPLTVTSAQKNPTAFYLCASSIGPGQISGELFFGEGSRLTVL.

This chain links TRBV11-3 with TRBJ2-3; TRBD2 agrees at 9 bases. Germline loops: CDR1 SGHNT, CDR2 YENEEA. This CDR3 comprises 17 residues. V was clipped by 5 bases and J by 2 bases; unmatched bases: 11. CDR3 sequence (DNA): TGTGCCAGCAGCCGCTACCCTAGCGGGACGGCCACAGATACGCAGTATTTT. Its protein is CASSRYPSGTATDTQYF.

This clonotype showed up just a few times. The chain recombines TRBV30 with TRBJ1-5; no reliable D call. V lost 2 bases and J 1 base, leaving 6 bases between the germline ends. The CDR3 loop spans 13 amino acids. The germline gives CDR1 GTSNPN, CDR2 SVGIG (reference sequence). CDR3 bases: TGTGCCTGGAGTAGGGAAAGCAATCAGCCCCAGCATTTT. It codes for CAWSRESNQPQHF.

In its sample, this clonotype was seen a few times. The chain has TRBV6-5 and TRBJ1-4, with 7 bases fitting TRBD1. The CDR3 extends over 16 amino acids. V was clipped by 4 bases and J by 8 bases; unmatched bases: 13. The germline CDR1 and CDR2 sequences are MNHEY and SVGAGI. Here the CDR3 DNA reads TGTGCCAGCAGTTCCAAGGCGGGACAGAGGAGCGAAAAACTGTTTTTT. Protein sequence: CASSSKAGQRSEKLFF.

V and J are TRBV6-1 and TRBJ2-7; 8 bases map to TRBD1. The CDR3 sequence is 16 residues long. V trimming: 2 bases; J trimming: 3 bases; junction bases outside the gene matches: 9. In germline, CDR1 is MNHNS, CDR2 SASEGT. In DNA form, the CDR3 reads TGTGCCAGCAGTGAACGGGGAGACAGGGGCGTCTACGAGCAGTACTTC. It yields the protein CASSERGDRGVYEQYF.

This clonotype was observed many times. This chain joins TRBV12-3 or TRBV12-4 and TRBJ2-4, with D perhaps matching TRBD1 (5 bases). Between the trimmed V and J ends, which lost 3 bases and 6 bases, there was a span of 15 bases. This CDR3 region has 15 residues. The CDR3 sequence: CASSFMDTSRNIQYF. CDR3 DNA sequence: TGTGCCAGCAGTTTTATGGACACCTCGAGAAACATTCAGTACTTC.

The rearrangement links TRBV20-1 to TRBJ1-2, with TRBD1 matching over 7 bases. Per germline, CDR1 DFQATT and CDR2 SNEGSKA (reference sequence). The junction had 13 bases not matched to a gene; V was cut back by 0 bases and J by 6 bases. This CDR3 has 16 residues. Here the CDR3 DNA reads TGCAGTGCTAGAGATCTGGGGAGGGCAGGGGGGCATGGCTACACCTTC. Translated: CSARDLGRAGGHGYTF.

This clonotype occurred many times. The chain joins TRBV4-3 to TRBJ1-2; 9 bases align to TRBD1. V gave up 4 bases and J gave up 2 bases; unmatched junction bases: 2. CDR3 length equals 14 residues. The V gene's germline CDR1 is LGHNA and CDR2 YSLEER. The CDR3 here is CASSPTGGNYGYTF. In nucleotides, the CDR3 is TGCGCCAGCAGCCCGACAGGGGGAAACTATGGCTACACCTTC.

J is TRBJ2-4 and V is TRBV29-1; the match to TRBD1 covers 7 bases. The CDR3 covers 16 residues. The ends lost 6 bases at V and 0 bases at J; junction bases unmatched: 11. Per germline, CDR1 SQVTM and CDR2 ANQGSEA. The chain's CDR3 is CSVAPQGTLAKNIQYF. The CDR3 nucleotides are TGCAGCGTCGCCCCACAGGGGACGCTAGCCAAAAACATTCAGTACTTC.

CDR3 sequence (DNA): TGTGCCAGCAGTTACATTAGGCAGACTGAAGCTTTCTTT. It encodes CASSYIRQTEAFF. The chain joins TRBV6-2 or TRBV6-3 to TRBJ1-1; no reliable D call. The germline V gene encodes CDR1 MNHEY and CDR2 SVGEGT. V was shortened by 2 bases and J by 5 bases, with 9 bases between the two germline ends. CDR3 length: 13 amino acids.

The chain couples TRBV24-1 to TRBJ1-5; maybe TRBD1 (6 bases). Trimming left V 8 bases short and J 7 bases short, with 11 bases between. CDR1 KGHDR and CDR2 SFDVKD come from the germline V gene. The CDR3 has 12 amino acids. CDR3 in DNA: TGTGCCACCACGGGGGGCAGCCAGCCCCAGCATTTT. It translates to CATTGGSQPQHF.